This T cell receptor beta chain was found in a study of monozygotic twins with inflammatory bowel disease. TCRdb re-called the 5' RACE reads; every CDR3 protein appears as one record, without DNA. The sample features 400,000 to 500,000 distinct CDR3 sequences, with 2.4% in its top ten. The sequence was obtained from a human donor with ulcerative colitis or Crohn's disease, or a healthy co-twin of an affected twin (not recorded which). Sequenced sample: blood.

This chain's CDR3 is CASSNNGAGAHEQYF. The chain couples TRBV3-1 to TRBJ2-7; lacking DNA, the TRBD1 call made by TCRdb goes unchecked. Germline V gives CDR1 LGHDT, CDR2 YNNKEL (reference sequence). The CDR3 spans 15 residues.